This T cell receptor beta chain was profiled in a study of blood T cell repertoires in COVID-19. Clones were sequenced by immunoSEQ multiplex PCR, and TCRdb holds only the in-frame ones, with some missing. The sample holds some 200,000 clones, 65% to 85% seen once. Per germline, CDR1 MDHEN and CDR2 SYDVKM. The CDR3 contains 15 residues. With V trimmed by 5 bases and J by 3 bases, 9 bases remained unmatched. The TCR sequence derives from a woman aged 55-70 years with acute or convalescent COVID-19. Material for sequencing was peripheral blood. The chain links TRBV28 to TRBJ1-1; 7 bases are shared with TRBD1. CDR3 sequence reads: CASSPFGTAYTEAFF. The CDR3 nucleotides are TGTGCCAGCAGTCCATTCGGGACAGCGTACACTGAAGCTTTCTTT.